Listed below are T cell receptor beta chains from one sample, sequenced in a study of blood T cell repertoires in COVID-19. The method was immunoSEQ multiplex PCR; TCRdb's version includes in-frame clones alone and lacks a portion of them. The table records 150,000 to 200,000 clones, around 91% of them present only once. Sequencing used PBMCs or T cells enriched from blood (not recorded which). The receptor set was obtained from a woman aged 18-35 years who had recovered from COVID-19. CDR3s include the opening cysteine and the closing phenylalanine or tryptophan. Each record gives: V gene, clone size, J gene, D gene, CDR3 protein, CDR3 DNA. The D gene is left open where the match is weak. Only some rows state a clone size, as once, few, many or a class for expanded clones.

TRBV6-5,.,TRBJ2-3,TRBD2,CASSLLGGGRNPQYF,TGTGCCAGCAGCTTACTCGGTGGCGGGAGGAATCCGCAGTATTTT
TRBV11-3,.,TRBJ2-1,.,CASSLDSYEQFF,TGTGCCAGCAGCTTAGATAGTTATGAGCAGTTCTTC
TRBV28,.,TRBJ2-7,TRBD2,CASFTTSFEQYF,TGTGCCAGCTTTACGACTAGCTTCGAGCAGTACTTC
TRBV3-1/TRBV3-2,.,TRBJ2-2,.,CASSQDSGSFTGELFF,TGTGCCAGCAGCCAAGATTCGGGAAGCTTCACCGGGGAGCTGTTTTTT
TRBV3-1/TRBV3-2,.,TRBJ2-7,.,CASSQGFYEQYF,TGTGCCAGCAGCCAGGGCTTCTACGAGCAGTACTTC
TRBV19,.,TRBJ2-7,.,CASSAPLGGEQYF,TGTGCAAGTAGTGCCCCCCTCGGGGGCGAGCAGTACTTC
TRBV27,.,TRBJ1-5,.,CASSPILGPQHF,TGTGCCAGCAGTCCGATACTTGGGCCCCAGCATTTT
TRBV19,.,TRBJ2-3,TRBD2,CASGEGFISTDTQYF,TGTGCCAGTGGGGAGGGGTTCATTAGCACAGATACGCAGTATTTT
TRBV28,.,TRBJ2-2,TRBD2,CASSPLPGRAAGELFF,TGTGCCAGCAGTCCTCTACCCGGGAGGGCTGCCGGGGAGCTGTTTTTT
TRBV27,.,TRBJ2-1,.,CASSLRPVSDEQFF,TGTGCCAGCAGTTTACGGCCTGTCAGCGATGAGCAGTTCTTC
TRBV6-5,.,TRBJ2-1,.,CASSYSTPGHEQFF,TGTGCCAGCAGTTACTCGACCCCAGGTCATGAGCAGTTCTTC
TRBV19,.,TRBJ2-7,TRBD1,CASSITGQALYEQYF,TGTGCCAGTAGTATTACGGGACAGGCCTTATACGAGCAGTACTTC
TRBV9,few,TRBJ2-7,.,CASSAQGYEQYF,TGTGCCAGCAGCGCCCAGGGGTACGAGCAGTACTTC
TRBV5-6,.,TRBJ2-7,TRBD1,CASSPRTGGYEQYF,TGTGCCAGCAGCCCTAGGACAGGGGGCTACGAGCAGTACTTC
TRBV19,.,TRBJ2-1,.,CASSIQAYYNEQFF,TGTGCCAGTAGTATACAGGCTTACTACAATGAGCAGTTCTTC
TRBV6-5,.,TRBJ2-7,.,CASRAGWAYEQYF,TGTGCCAGCAGGGCAGGGTGGGCCTACGAGCAGTACTTC
TRBV4-2,.,TRBJ2-3,TRBD2,CASSQEALGLAGEEYTQYF,TGTGCCAGCAGCCAAGAGGCCCTGGGACTAGCGGGAGAGGAGTATACGCAGTATTTT
TRBV11-3,.,TRBJ1-6,TRBD1,CASGRDSLPYNSPLHF,TGTGCCAGCGGCCGGGACAGCCTTCCCTATAATTCACCCCTCCACTTT
TRBV28,once,TRBJ2-2,.,CASSGGTGELFF,TGTGCCAGCAGCGGGGGCACCGGGGAGCTGTTTTTT
TRBV29-1,.,TRBJ2-3,TRBD2,CSGGSLAGVGTQYF,TGCAGCGGTGGGAGTCTAGCGGGAGTCGGGACGCAGTATTTT
TRBV7-2,.,TRBJ2-7,TRBD2,CASSYGTSGSFYTYEQYF,TGTGCCAGCAGCTACGGGACTAGCGGGAGTTTTTATACCTACGAGCAGTACTTC
TRBV6-5,.,TRBJ1-4,TRBD1,CATVTGGADEKLFF,TGTGCCACCGTGACAGGGGGCGCAGATGAAAAACTGTTTTTT
TRBV4-2,.,TRBJ2-3,TRBD2,CASSQAPETSGRHTQYF,TGTGCCAGCAGCCAAGCCCCCGAGACTAGCGGGAGACATACGCAGTATTTT
TRBV28,.,TRBJ2-5,.,CASSLEPGPYSEETQYF,TGTGCCAGCAGTTTGGAACCAGGCCCATATTCGGAAGAGACCCAGTACTTC
TRBV12-1,.,TRBJ2-1,.,CASSLAGTHDNEQFF,TGTGCCAGCAGCTTAGCCGGGACTCATGACAATGAGCAGTTCTTC
TRBV7-2,.,TRBJ2-7,.,CASSLVSGPTYEQYF,TGTGCCAGCAGCTTGGTTAGCGGACCTACCTACGAGCAGTACTTC
TRBV5-1,.,TRBJ2-7,.,CASSSGSQQFVEQYF,TGCGCCAGCAGCTCGGGGTCGCAGCAGTTCGTCGAGCAGTACTTC
TRBV2,.,TRBJ1-5,.,CASSDVSNQPQHF,TGTGCCAGCAGTGACGTTAGCAATCAGCCCCAGCATTTT
TRBV4-2,.,TRBJ2-7,.,CASSQGSGLVFYEQYF,TGTGCCAGCAGCCAGGGTAGTGGGCTCGTTTTCTACGAGCAGTACTTC
TRBV11-2,.,TRBJ1-4,.,CASSLDGGGRKLFF,TGTGCCAGCAGCTTAGACGGAGGTGGGCGGAAACTGTTTTTT